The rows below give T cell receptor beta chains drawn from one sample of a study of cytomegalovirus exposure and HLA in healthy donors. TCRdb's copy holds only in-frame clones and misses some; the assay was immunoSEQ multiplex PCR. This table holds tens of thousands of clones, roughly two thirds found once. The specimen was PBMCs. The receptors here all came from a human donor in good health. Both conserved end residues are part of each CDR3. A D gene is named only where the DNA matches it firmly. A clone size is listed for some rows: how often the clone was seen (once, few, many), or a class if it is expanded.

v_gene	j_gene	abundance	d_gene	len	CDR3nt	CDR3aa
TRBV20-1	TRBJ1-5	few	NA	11	TGCAGCGGGGGGGAGTATCAGCCCCAGCATTTT	CSGGEYQPQHF
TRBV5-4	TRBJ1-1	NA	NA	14	TGTGCCAGCAGCTTGGGTAAATCCAACACTGAAGCTTTCTTT	CASSLGKSNTEAFF
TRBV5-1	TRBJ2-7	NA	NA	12	TGCGCCAGCAGCGTCCCAAACTACGAGCAGTACTTC	CASSVPNYEQYF
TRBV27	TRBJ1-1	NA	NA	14	TGTGCCAGCAGTTTAGTGTCTTTGAACACTGAAGCTTTCTTT	CASSLVSLNTEAFF
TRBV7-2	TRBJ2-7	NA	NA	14	TGTGCCAGCAGGGCTGGGGCCTCCAGCGGGGAGCAGTACTTC	CASRAGASSGEQYF
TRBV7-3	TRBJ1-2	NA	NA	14	TGTGCCAGCAGCCCCGGCGGAGGGAACTATGGCTACACCTTC	CASSPGGGNYGYTF
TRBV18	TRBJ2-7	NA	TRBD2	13	TGTGCCAGCTCATTGTCCGCAGCGGGGGAGCAGTACTTC	CASSLSAAGEQYF
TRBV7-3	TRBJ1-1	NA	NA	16	TGTGCCAGCAGCTTAACCCGACAGGCCCCTAACACTGAAGCTTTCTTT	CASSLTRQAPNTEAFF
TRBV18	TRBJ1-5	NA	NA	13	TGTGCCAGCTCACCCAGTTACAATCAGCCCCAGCATTTT	CASSPSYNQPQHF
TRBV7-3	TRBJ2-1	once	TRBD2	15	TGTGCCAGCAGCGCCCGACTAGCGGGGGACAATGAGCAGTTCTTC	CASSARLAGDNEQFF
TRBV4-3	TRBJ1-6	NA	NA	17	TGCGCCAGCAGCCAAGTTTCTGGGGGCGAAAATAATTCACCCCTCCACTTT	CASSQVSGGENNSPLHF